This entry is about one T cell receptor (beta chain). Germline CDR1 and CDR2: SEHNR and FQNEAQ (reference sequence). V lost 2 bases, J lost 6 bases, and 5 bases stayed unmatched. There are 15 residues in the CDR3. The entry originates in a study of blood T cell repertoires in COVID-19. On the study more broadly: Sites in the United States, Italy and Spain provided acute and convalescent COVID-19 samples. T cells, B-cell-depleted T cells, or PBMCs provided the cDNA or gDNA that served as material.

How the authors handled the data: Reference gene primer amplification gave estimated nucleated cell counts. Assay used: immunoSEQ multiplex PCR; TCRdb lists only in-frame clones, some missing. For V, J and clone size, that table is used; D and trimming come from the DNA. The sample consists of 180,000 or so clones, roughly 86% of them appearing once. The sequence was obtained from a man between 40 and 49 years old who had recovered from COVID-19. V gene TRBV7-9 combines with J gene TRBJ2-2, with TRBD1 matching 8 bases. The sequenced sample consisted of peripheral blood. As DNA, the CDR3 is TGTGCCAGCAGCTTAAAGGGACAGGCGTCCGGGGAGCTGTTTTTT. The encoded protein is CASSLKGQASGELFF.